The entry below gives a single T cell receptor beta chain sequence along with its context. Antigen unknown. The data originate from a study of OX40 agonist ivuxolimab in advanced cancers. Study details: Each dose-escalation patient presented with hepatocellular carcinoma, melanoma, renal cell or head and neck cancer.

CDR1 is SGHVS and CDR2 is FNYEAQ in the germline V gene. Trimming cost V 1 base and J 8 bases, with 17 bases left between them. This CDR3 has 16 amino acids. Data came from immunoSEQ multiplex PCR; TCRdb stores just in-frame clones and leaves some out. The data contain 40,000 to 50,000 clones, 70% to 90% of them singletons. General study findings and limits: Normalized T-cell clonal expansion was also low in some nonresponders.

The clonotype originates from an adult with an advanced solid tumor such as melanoma, head and neck, liver or kidney cancer. J is TRBJ1-4 and V is TRBV7-6, with D perhaps matching TRBD1 (5 bases). The sample was CD4+ or CD8+ T cells sorted from blood, taken in a trial of the OX40 agonist ivuxolimab. The CDR3 region is CASSLGVPGREEKLFF. CDR3 coding DNA: TGTGCCAGCAGCTTAGGAGTCCCGGGACGGGAGGAAAAACTGTTTTTT. The full variable domain, completed using reference TRBV7-6 and TRBJ1-4, is GAGVSQSPRYKVTKRGQDVALRCDPISGHVSLYWYRQALGQGPEFLTYFNYEAQQDKSGLPNDRFSAERPEGSISTLTIQRTEQRDSAMYRCASSLGVPGREEKLFFGSGTQLSVL.